The T cell receptor (beta chain) described here comes from a study of OX40 agonist ivuxolimab in advanced cancers. Study-level background: The patients got ivuxolimab, which is an agonistic anti-OX40 (CD134) antibody. Prior anti-PD-1, anti-PD-L1 or anti-CTLA-4 therapy did not bar entry, and approximately 43% had some.

Repertoires were generated with immunoSEQ multiplex PCR, while TCRdb's copy carries only in-frame clones and drops some. The sample shows 50,000 to 65,000 clones, about 89% of them seen only once. V was clipped by 1 base and J by 12 bases; unmatched bases: 7. CDR3 length: 15 residues. Germline values: CDR1 LNHNV, CDR2 YYDKDF (reference sequence). As for this clone: Its matching antigen is unknown.

Study observations and caveats: Normalized expansion of T-cell clones was also low for some nonresponders. Expansion of clones was among the lowest in partial responders at 0.1-3.0 mg/kg.

The gene calls are TRBV15 and TRBJ2-1; 12 positions agree with TRBD2. This specimen consisted of CD4+ or CD8+ T cells sorted from blood, obtained in a trial of the OX40 agonist ivuxolimab. The sequence was collected from an adult with an advanced solid tumor such as melanoma, head and neck, liver or kidney cancer. CDR3 in amino acids: CATSRAASGRASQFF. Written as DNA, the CDR3 is TGTGCCACCAGCAGAGCGGCTAGCGGGAGGGCTTCGCAGTTCTTC.